The TCR beta chain under discussion was sequenced for a study of cytomegalovirus exposure and HLA in healthy donors. Study-level points and caveats: Among immune exposure information, only CMV serostatus was available. The study flagged about 150 TCR beta chains as cytomegalovirus-associated.

Germline loops: CDR1 MNHEY, CDR2 SVGAGI. The CDR3 spans 13 residues. J was trimmed by 11 bases and V by 2 bases; bases with no gene match: 5. Primers for the PCR totalled 60 Vbeta and 13 Jbeta. Profiled with immunoSEQ multiplex PCR; TCRdb holds only in-frame clones, not every one. Of approximately 140,000 clones listed, just over 70% are singletons. This clone is a singleton in its sample. Its antigen is unknown. The chain links TRBV6-5 to TRBJ2-1, with 8 nucleotides matching TRBD1. Sequenced input: PBMCs. The TCR was taken from an older woman in good health and CMV-seropositive. The CDR3 spells CASSYPGQAKQFF. CDR3 sequence (DNA): TGTGCCAGCAGTTACCCGGGACAGGCAAAGCAGTTCTTC.